These 10 T cell receptor beta chains were sequenced from one sample in a study of beta chain features in type 1 diabetes. The investigators reverse transcribed all of the isolated RNA, so they sequenced expressed TCRB transcripts. The method was immunoSEQ multiplex PCR; TCRdb's version includes in-frame clones alone and lacks a portion of them. This table has about 330,000 clones, roughly 11% appearing once. Specimen: naive CD4+ T cells from blood. These receptors came from a woman in her thirties in good health.

The chain carries TRBV18 and TRBJ2-5; 9 positions agree with TRBD1. This CDR3 has 13 amino acids. The germline V gene encodes CDR1 KGHSH and CDR2 LQKENI. Losses at the gene ends were 6 bases for V and 3 bases for J; bases not matched to a gene: 2. CDR3 sequence: CASSGQGKETQYF. The CDR3 nucleotides read TGTGCCAGCTCCGGACAGGGGAAAGAGACCCAGTACTTC.

The CDR3: CASTVSGSTDTQYF. The CDR3 DNA reads as TGTGCCAGCACTGTTAGCGGAAGCACAGATACGCAGTATTTT. The rearrangement uses TRBV9 and TRBJ2-3; tentative D call: TRBD2 (6 bases). Trimming shortened V by 6 bases and J by 0 bases, and 11 bases separated the two germline ends. CDR1 is SGDLS and CDR2 is YYNGEE in the germline V gene. The CDR3 length is 14 residues.

The V call is TRBV14, the J call TRBJ2-5; D is undetermined. Germline V gene data show CDR1 as SGHDN and CDR2 as FVKESK. CDR3 size: 14 residues. Trimming shortened V by 2 bases and J by 4 bases, and 11 bases separated the two germline ends. The CDR3 DNA is TGTGCCAGCAGCCAAAGGAGAATCGGAGAGACCCAGTACTTC. This gives the protein CASSQRRIGETQYF.

The chain joins TRBV6-5 to TRBJ2-7; perhaps TRBD1 as D (6 bases). The CDR3 covers 14 residues. The germline CDR1 and CDR2 sequences are MNHEY and SVGAGI. The ends were cut back, 3 bases at V and 1 base at J, with 10 bases in the middle. The CDR3 bases are TGTGCCAGCAGTTATTGGGGGCAGTCCTACGAGCAGTACTTC. It yields the protein CASSYWGQSYEQYF.

The rearrangement links TRBV7-9 to TRBJ2-1, with 15 bases matching TRBD2. The V gene's germline CDR1 is SEHNR and CDR2 FQNEAQ (reference sequence). The CDR3 length is 16 residues. V lost 5 bases to trimming and J lost 4 bases; unmatched junction nucleotides: 3. In DNA, the CDR3 is TGTGCCAGCAGCGCAGGACTAGCGGGAGGGTACAATGAGCAGTTCTTC. Its protein is CASSAGLAGGYNEQFF.

There are a few counts of this clone. The chain links TRBV4-1 to TRBJ1-1; 9 nucleotides line up with TRBD1. In germline, CDR1 is MGHRA, CDR2 YSYEKL. J gave up 9 bases and V 4 bases, and 9 bases lay outside the gene matches. There are 14 residues in the CDR3. This CDR3 reads CASSPGQGSSKAFF. Written as DNA, the CDR3 is TGCGCCAGCAGCCCGGGACAGGGATCTTCTAAAGCTTTCTTT.

The V call is TRBV18, the J call TRBJ2-5; perhaps TRBD1 as D (6 bases). Looked up from germline, CDR1 is KGHSH and CDR2 is LQKENI. There are 13 residues in the CDR3. Between the trimmed V and J ends, which lost 4 bases and 2 bases, there was a span of 8 bases. CDR3 amino acids: CASSQGEQETQYF. For the CDR3, the DNA is TGTGCCAGCTCACAGGGGGAGCAAGAGACCCAGTACTTC.

This clone was detected a few times. The chain joins TRBV28 to TRBJ1-5; 10 bases map to TRBD1. This CDR3 is built from 15 residues. CDR1 is MDHEN and CDR2 is SYDVKM in the germline V gene. V was pared by 10 bases and J by 2 bases, with 8 bases of the junction left unmatched. CDR3 residues: CATESGQGGNQPQHF. As DNA, the CDR3 is TGTGCCACCGAATCTGGACAGGGGGGCAATCAGCCCCAGCATTTT.

The J gene is TRBJ1-5, the V gene TRBV28; 8 nucleotides line up with TRBD1. Trimming removed 6 bases from V and 7 bases from J; junction bases left unmatched: 14. This CDR3 is 16 amino acids long. Germline V gene data show CDR1 as MDHEN and CDR2 as SYDVKM. CDR3: CASRGWEGRGRQPQHF. CDR3 sequence (DNA): TGTGCCAGCAGAGGATGGGAGGGCAGGGGGCGGCAGCCCCAGCATTTT.

CDR3 DNA sequence: TGTGCCAGCAGCTTAAGTCCCCGGGGACTAGCGGGAGAGGGGGAGACCCAGTACTTC. Its translation: CASSLSPRGLAGEGETQYF. This chain connects TRBV11-2 to TRBJ2-5; 14 nucleotides agree with TRBD2. Trimming removed 2 bases from V and 5 bases from J; junction bases left unmatched: 13. The CDR3 runs 19 residues. Germline V gives CDR1 SGHAT, CDR2 FQNNGV.